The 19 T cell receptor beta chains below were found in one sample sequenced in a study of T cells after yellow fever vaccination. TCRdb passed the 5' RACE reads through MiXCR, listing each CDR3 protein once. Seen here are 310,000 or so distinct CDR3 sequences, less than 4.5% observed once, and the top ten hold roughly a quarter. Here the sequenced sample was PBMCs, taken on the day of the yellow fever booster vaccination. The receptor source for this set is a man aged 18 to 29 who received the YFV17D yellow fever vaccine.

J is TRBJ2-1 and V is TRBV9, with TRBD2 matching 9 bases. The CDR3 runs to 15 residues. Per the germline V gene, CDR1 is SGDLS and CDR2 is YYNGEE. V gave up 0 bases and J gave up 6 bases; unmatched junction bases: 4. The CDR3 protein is CASSVGAGGFNEQFF. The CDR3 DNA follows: TGTGCCAGCAGCGTAGGGGCGGGGGGGTTCAATGAGCAGTTCTTC.

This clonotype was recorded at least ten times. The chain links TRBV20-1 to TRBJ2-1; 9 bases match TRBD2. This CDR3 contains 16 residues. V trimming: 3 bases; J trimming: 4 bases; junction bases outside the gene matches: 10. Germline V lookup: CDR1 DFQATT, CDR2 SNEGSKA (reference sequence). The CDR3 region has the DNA TGCAGTGCTAGGACCAGCGGGGGGCCGACGTACAATGAGCAGTTCTTC. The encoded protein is CSARTSGGPTYNEQFF.

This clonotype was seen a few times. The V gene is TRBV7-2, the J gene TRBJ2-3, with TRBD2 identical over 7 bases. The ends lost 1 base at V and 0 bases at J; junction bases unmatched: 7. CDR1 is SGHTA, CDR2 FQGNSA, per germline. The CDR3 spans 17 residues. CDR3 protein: CASSLDLAEASTDTQYF. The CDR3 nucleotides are TGTGCCAGCAGCTTAGATCTAGCGGAGGCTAGCACAGATACGCAGTATTTT.

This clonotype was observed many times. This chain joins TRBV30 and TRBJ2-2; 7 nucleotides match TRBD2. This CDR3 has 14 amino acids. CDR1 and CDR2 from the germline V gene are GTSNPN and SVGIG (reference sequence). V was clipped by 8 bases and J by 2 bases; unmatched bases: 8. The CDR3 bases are TGTGCCCGATCGGGGGGTTCCAACACCGGGGAGCTGTTTTTT. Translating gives CARSGGSNTGELFF.

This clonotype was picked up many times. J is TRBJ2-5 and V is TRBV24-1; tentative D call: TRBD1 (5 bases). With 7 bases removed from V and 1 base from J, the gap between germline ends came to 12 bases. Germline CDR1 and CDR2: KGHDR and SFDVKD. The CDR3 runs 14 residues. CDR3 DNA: TGTGCCACCAGCGCTGCAGGGTCCCAAGAGACCCAGTACTTC. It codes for CATSAAGSQETQYF.

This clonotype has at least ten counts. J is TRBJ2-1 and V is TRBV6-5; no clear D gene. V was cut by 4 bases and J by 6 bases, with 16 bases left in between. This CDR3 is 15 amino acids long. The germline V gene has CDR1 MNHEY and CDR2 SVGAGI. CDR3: CASSSQNRALNEQFF. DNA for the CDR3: TGTGCCAGCAGTTCCCAGAATCGCGCCCTCAATGAGCAGTTCTTC.

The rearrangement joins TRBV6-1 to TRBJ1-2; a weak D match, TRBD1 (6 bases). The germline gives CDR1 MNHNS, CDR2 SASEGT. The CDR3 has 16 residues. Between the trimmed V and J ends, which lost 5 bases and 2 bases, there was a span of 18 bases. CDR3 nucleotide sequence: TGTGCCAGCAGTTTGGGCCGTCAGGGGAGGAACTATGGCTACACCTTC. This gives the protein CASSLGRQGRNYGYTF.

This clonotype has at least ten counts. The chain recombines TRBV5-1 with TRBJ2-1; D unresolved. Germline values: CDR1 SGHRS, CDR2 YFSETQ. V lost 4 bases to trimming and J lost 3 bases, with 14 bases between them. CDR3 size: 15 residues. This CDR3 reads CASSLGGISYNEQFF. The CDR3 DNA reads TGCGCCAGCAGCCTTGGCGGTATAAGCTACAATGAGCAGTTCTTC. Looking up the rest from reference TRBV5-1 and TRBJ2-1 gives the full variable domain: KAGVTQTPRYLIKTRGQQVTLSCSPISGHRSVSWYQQTPGQGLQFLFEYFSETQRNKGNFPGRFSGRQFSNSRSEMNVSTLELGDSALYLCASSLGGISYNEQFFGPGTRLTVL.

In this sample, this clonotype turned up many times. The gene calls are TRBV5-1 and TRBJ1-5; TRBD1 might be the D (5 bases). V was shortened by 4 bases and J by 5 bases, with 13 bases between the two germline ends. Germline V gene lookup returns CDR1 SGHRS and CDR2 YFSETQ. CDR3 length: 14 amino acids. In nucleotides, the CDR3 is TGCGCCAGCAGCCCCTGGGGCCCTTATCAGCCCCAGCATTTT. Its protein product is CASSPWGPYQPQHF.

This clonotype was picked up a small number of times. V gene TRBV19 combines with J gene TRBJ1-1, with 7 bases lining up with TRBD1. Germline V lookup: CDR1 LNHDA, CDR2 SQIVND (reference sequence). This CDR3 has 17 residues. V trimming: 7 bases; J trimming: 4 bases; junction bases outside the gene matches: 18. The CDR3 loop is CASNYHPGTATRTEAFF. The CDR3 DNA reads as TGTGCCAGTAATTACCACCCCGGGACAGCAACGCGCACTGAAGCTTTCTTT.

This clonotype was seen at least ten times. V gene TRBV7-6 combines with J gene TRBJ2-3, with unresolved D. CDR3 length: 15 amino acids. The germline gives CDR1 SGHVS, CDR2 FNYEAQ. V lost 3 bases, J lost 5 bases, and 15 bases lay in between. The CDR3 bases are TGTGCCAGCAGCTTCGCAGGTTTAAATGGAGATACGCAGTATTTT. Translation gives CASSFAGLNGDTQYF.

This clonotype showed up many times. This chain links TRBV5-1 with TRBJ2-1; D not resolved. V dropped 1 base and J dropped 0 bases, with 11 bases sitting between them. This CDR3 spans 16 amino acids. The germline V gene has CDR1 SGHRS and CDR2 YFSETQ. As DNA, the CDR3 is TGCGCCAGCAGCTTGCGTCCTGACCTCTCCTACAATGAGCAGTTCTTC. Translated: CASSLRPDLSYNEQFF.

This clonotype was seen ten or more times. In nucleotides, the CDR3 is TGTGCCAGCACCACCGGGAGGGCCCCTGACAATGAGCAGTTCTTC. Translation: CASTTGRAPDNEQFF. J is TRBJ2-1 and V is TRBV6-2 or TRBV6-3, with 8 bases fitting TRBD2. Germline CDR1 and CDR2: MNHEY and SVGEGT. J was trimmed by 5 bases and V by 7 bases; bases with no gene match: 10. The CDR3 is made up of 15 amino acids.

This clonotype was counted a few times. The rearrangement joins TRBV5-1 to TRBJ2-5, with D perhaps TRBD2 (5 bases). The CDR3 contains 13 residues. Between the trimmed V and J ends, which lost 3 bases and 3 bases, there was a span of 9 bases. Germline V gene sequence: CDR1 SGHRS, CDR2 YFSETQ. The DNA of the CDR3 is TGCGCCAGCAGCTCCTTCGGGGAAGAGACCCAGTACTTC. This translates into CASSSFGEETQYF.

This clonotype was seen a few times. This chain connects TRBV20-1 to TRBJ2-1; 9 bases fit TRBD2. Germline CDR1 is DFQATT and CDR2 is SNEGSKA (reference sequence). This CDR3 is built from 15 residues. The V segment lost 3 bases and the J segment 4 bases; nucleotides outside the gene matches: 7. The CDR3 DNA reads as TGCAGTGCTAGGGGTGGCAGCGGGGGGTACAATGAGCAGTTCTTC. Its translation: CSARGGSGGYNEQFF.

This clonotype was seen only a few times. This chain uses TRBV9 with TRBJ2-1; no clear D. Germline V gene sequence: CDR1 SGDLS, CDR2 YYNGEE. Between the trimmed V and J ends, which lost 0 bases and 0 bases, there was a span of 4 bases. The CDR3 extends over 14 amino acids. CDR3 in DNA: TGTGCCAGCAGCGTAGGTAGCTCCTACAATGAGCAGTTCTTC. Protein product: CASSVGSSYNEQFF.

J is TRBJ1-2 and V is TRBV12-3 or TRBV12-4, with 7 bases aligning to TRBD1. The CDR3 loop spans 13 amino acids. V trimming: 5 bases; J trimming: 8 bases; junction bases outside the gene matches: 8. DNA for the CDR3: TGTGCCAGCAGTCCTACAGGGGCGAAGGGCTACACCTTC. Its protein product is CASSPTGAKGYTF.

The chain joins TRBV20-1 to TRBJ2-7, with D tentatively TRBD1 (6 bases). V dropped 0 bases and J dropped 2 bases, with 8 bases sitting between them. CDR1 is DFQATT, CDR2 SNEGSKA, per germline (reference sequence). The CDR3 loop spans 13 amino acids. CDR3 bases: TGCAGTGCTAGAGAGGGACATACCTACGAGCAGTACGTC. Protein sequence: CSAREGHTYEQYV.

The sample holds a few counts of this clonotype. CDR3 protein: CASSLDLEGVNYGYTF. The CDR3 DNA follows: TGTGCCAGCAGCTTAGACTTAGAAGGGGTAAACTATGGCTACACCTTC. This chain uses TRBV7-6 with TRBJ1-2, with D possibly matching TRBD1 (5 bases). CDR1 and CDR2 (germline): SGHVS, FNYEAQ. The V end was cut by 1 base, the J end by 2 bases, with 14 bases between. The CDR3 consists of 16 residues.